The rows below give T cell receptor beta chains drawn from one sample of a study of blood T cell repertoires in COVID-19. The protocol was immunoSEQ multiplex PCR, while the TCRdb copy is restricted to in-frame clones and leaves out a portion. Of roughly 270,000 clones listed, nearly 90% are singletons. The sequenced material came from peripheral blood. These TCRs come from a man younger than 35 with active or convalescent COVID-19. CDR3s include the opening cysteine and the closing phenylalanine or tryptophan. The order of the fields is clone size, J gene, V gene, CDR3 length, D gene, CDR3 DNA, CDR3 protein. D genes are given only for firm matches. The size field is filled for only some rows; it gives once, few, many or a size class.

clone size: few
J gene: TRBJ1-5
V gene: TRBV4-1
CDR3 length: 15
D gene: .
CDR3 DNA: TGCGCCAGCAGCCAACTTCTCCAGGAAAATCAGCCCCAGCATTTT
CDR3 protein: CASSQLLQENQPQHF

clone size: .
J gene: TRBJ1-5
V gene: TRBV7-9
CDR3 length: 13
D gene: .
CDR3 DNA: TGTGCCAGCAGCTTAGACAGGGATCAGCCCCAGCATTTT
CDR3 protein: CASSLDRDQPQHF

clone size: .
J gene: TRBJ1-1
V gene: TRBV12-5
CDR3 length: 13
D gene: .
CDR3 DNA: TGTGCTGGATCGACAGGACAGAACACTGAAGCTTTCTTT
CDR3 protein: CAGSTGQNTEAFF

clone size: .
J gene: TRBJ1-2
V gene: TRBV13
CDR3 length: 13
D gene: TRBD1
CDR3 DNA: TGTGCCAGCAGCTTAGGAGGGGGCGATGGCTACACCTTC
CDR3 protein: CASSLGGGDGYTF

clone size: .
J gene: TRBJ2-7
V gene: TRBV9
CDR3 length: 14
D gene: TRBD1
CDR3 DNA: TGTGCCAGCAGCCCACCGGGACAGGGTGGCGAGCAGTACTTC
CDR3 protein: CASSPPGQGGEQYF

clone size: .
J gene: TRBJ2-2
V gene: TRBV6-1
CDR3 length: 17
D gene: TRBD1
CDR3 DNA: TGTGCCAGCAGTGAAAGGGTTGAGGGGGCGGGCACCGGGGAGCTGTTTTTT
CDR3 protein: CASSERVEGAGTGELFF

clone size: .
J gene: TRBJ2-7
V gene: TRBV7-6
CDR3 length: 16
D gene: TRBD2
CDR3 DNA: TGTGCCAGCAGCTTAACGCGCGGGGGAAGCTCCTACGAGCAGTACTTC
CDR3 protein: CASSLTRGGSSYEQYF

clone size: .
J gene: TRBJ1-2
V gene: TRBV4-1
CDR3 length: 16
D gene: .
CDR3 DNA: TGCGCCAGCAGCCAAGATTCGGCAGGTACTGTCTATGGCTACACCTTC
CDR3 protein: CASSQDSAGTVYGYTF

clone size: .
J gene: TRBJ1-4
V gene: TRBV2
CDR3 length: 15
D gene: .
CDR3 DNA: TGTGCCAGCAGTGAAGCGTACGGGAACGAGGAAAAACTGTTTTTT
CDR3 protein: CASSEAYGNEEKLFF

clone size: .
J gene: TRBJ2-3
V gene: TRBV7-8
CDR3 length: 16
D gene: TRBD1
CDR3 DNA: TGTGCCAGCAGCTCAGGGACAGGGTATAGCACAGATACGCAGTATTTT
CDR3 protein: CASSSGTGYSTDTQYF

clone size: .
J gene: TRBJ2-7
V gene: TRBV19
CDR3 length: 13
D gene: .
CDR3 DNA: TGTGCCAGTAGTGTCCAGGGTTGGTACGAGCAGTACTTC
CDR3 protein: CASSVQGWYEQYF

clone size: .
J gene: TRBJ1-2
V gene: TRBV4-1
CDR3 length: 15
D gene: .
CDR3 DNA: TGCGCCAGCAACACAGAAGTCGGAGGGGCTCATGGCTACACCTTC
CDR3 protein: CASNTEVGGAHGYTF

clone size: .
J gene: TRBJ1-1
V gene: TRBV7-3
CDR3 length: 15
D gene: .
CDR3 DNA: TGTGCCAGCAGCTTAAGAGGGCGTGAGAACACTGAAGCTTTCTTT
CDR3 protein: CASSLRGRENTEAFF

clone size: .
J gene: TRBJ2-7
V gene: TRBV7-9
CDR3 length: 16
D gene: TRBD1
CDR3 DNA: TGTGCCAGCAACACCCTCTCCGGGACAGGACTATACGAGCAGTACTTC
CDR3 protein: CASNTLSGTGLYEQYF

clone size: .
J gene: TRBJ2-2
V gene: TRBV14
CDR3 length: 11
D gene: TRBD2
CDR3 DNA: TGTGCCAGCAGCCAAACGGGGGGGCTGTTTTTT
CDR3 protein: CASSQTGGLFF

clone size: .
J gene: TRBJ1-1
V gene: TRBV7-6
CDR3 length: 15
D gene: .
CDR3 DNA: TGTGCCAGCAGCGCAGTACGCAGGGGTTCTACTGAAGCTTTCTTT
CDR3 protein: CASSAVRRGSTEAFF

clone size: .
J gene: TRBJ1-3
V gene: TRBV9
CDR3 length: 17
D gene: .
CDR3 DNA: TGTGCCAGCAGCTCCCAACTTGACAGGCGCTCTGGAAACACCATATATTTT
CDR3 protein: CASSSQLDRRSGNTIYF

clone size: .
J gene: TRBJ2-7
V gene: TRBV27
CDR3 length: 14
D gene: .
CDR3 DNA: TGTGCCAGCAGTTTGGGCAGGGGAGTGGGAGAGCAGTACTTC
CDR3 protein: CASSLGRGVGEQYF

clone size: .
J gene: TRBJ2-2
V gene: TRBV12-5
CDR3 length: 14
D gene: .
CDR3 DNA: TGTGCTAGTGGTTTGCCCCCACTAGTGGGGGAGCTGTTTTTT
CDR3 protein: CASGLPPLVGELFF

clone size: .
J gene: TRBJ1-2
V gene: TRBV5-6
CDR3 length: 13
D gene: .
CDR3 DNA: TGTGCCAGCAGCCTGGCGACCTTCGGGGGCTACACCTTC
CDR3 protein: CASSLATFGGYTF

clone size: .
J gene: TRBJ2-1
V gene: TRBV4-3
CDR3 length: 17
D gene: TRBD2
CDR3 DNA: TGCGCCAGCAGCCAAGATCCGCTAGCGGGGCTCTACAATGAGCAGTTCTTC
CDR3 protein: CASSQDPLAGLYNEQFF

clone size: .
J gene: TRBJ2-7
V gene: TRBV19
CDR3 length: 11
D gene: .
CDR3 DNA: TGTGCCAGTAGGACAGGCTACGAGCAGTACTTC
CDR3 protein: CASRTGYEQYF

clone size: few
J gene: TRBJ2-5
V gene: TRBV5-1
CDR3 length: 13
D gene: .
CDR3 DNA: TGCGCCAGCAGCTTGGGGCAGAAAGAGACCCAGTACTTC
CDR3 protein: CASSLGQKETQYF

clone size: .
J gene: TRBJ2-1
V gene: TRBV29-1
CDR3 length: 13
D gene: .
CDR3 DNA: TGCAGCGTTGAAGGGGGGCGCTACAATGAGCAGTTCTTC
CDR3 protein: CSVEGGRYNEQFF

clone size: few
J gene: TRBJ2-3
V gene: TRBV19
CDR3 length: 16
D gene: TRBD1
CDR3 DNA: TGTGCCAGTAGTAGACGGGGACAGGGGAGGACAGATACGCAGTATTTT
CDR3 protein: CASSRRGQGRTDTQYF

clone size: few
J gene: TRBJ2-7
V gene: TRBV7-9
CDR3 length: 16
D gene: .
CDR3 DNA: TGTGCCAGCAGCTTAGGTTCCAGGGGCGCGGTCTACGAGCAGTACTTC
CDR3 protein: CASSLGSRGAVYEQYF

clone size: .
J gene: TRBJ1-1
V gene: TRBV18
CDR3 length: 16
D gene: .
CDR3 DNA: TGTGCCAGCTCACCACCGACAGCCCCTATGAACACTGAAGCTTTCTTT
CDR3 protein: CASSPPTAPMNTEAFF

clone size: .
J gene: TRBJ2-3
V gene: TRBV15
CDR3 length: 15
D gene: .
CDR3 DNA: TGTGCCACCAGCAGTATCCAGGGTGGCGCAGATACGCAGTATTTT
CDR3 protein: CATSSIQGGADTQYF

clone size: .
J gene: TRBJ1-5
V gene: TRBV7-8
CDR3 length: 15
D gene: TRBD1
CDR3 DNA: TGTGCCAGCAGCTTGGACAGGGTGGGTAATCAGCCCCAGCATTTT
CDR3 protein: CASSLDRVGNQPQHF

clone size: .
J gene: TRBJ2-7
V gene: TRBV4-3
CDR3 length: 15
D gene: .
CDR3 DNA: TGCGCCAGCAGCCAAGAGTGGGACAGCGGGAGCGAGCAGTACTTC
CDR3 protein: CASSQEWDSGSEQYF

clone size: .
J gene: TRBJ2-5
V gene: TRBV4-3
CDR3 length: 15
D gene: .
CDR3 DNA: TGCGCCAGCAGCCAAGATTGGCCAGGGCAAGAGACCCAGTACTTC
CDR3 protein: CASSQDWPGQETQYF

clone size: once
J gene: TRBJ1-3
V gene: TRBV7-9
CDR3 length: 15
D gene: TRBD1
CDR3 DNA: TGTGCCAGCAGCGGGGGACAGATCTCTGGAAACACCATATATTTT
CDR3 protein: CASSGGQISGNTIYF

clone size: .
J gene: TRBJ2-7
V gene: TRBV4-1
CDR3 length: 16
D gene: .
CDR3 DNA: TGCGCCAGCAGCCACCCCGGGACTTCCTTCTCCTACGAGCAGTACTTC
CDR3 protein: CASSHPGTSFSYEQYF

clone size: .
J gene: TRBJ2-1
V gene: TRBV27
CDR3 length: 14
D gene: TRBD2
CDR3 DNA: TGTGCCAGCAGTTTATCCCGGGGGGGGTTTGAGCAGTTCTTC
CDR3 protein: CASSLSRGGFEQFF

clone size: .
J gene: TRBJ1-4
V gene: TRBV25-1
CDR3 length: 17
D gene: .
CDR3 DNA: TGTGCCAGCAGCTCCGCGGGGGGTAGTGTGACTAATGAAAAACTGTTTTTT
CDR3 protein: CASSSAGGSVTNEKLFF

clone size: .
J gene: TRBJ2-5
V gene: TRBV27
CDR3 length: 13
D gene: TRBD2
CDR3 DNA: TGTGCCAGCAGTTGGACTAGAGGAGAGACCCAGTACTTC
CDR3 protein: CASSWTRGETQYF

clone size: .
J gene: TRBJ2-7
V gene: TRBV5-1
CDR3 length: 15
D gene: .
CDR3 DNA: TGCGCCAGCAGCTTGACACCAGGGGCCGGCTACGAGCAGTACTTC
CDR3 protein: CASSLTPGAGYEQYF

clone size: .
J gene: TRBJ1-1
V gene: TRBV10-2
CDR3 length: 14
D gene: .
CDR3 DNA: TGCGCCAGCAGTCCACAAACAGGGTTAGGAGAAGCTTTCTTT
CDR3 protein: CASSPQTGLGEAFF

clone size: .
J gene: TRBJ1-1
V gene: TRBV9
CDR3 length: 16
D gene: .
CDR3 DNA: TGTGCCAGCAGCGTAGTCGGGGGGCCGGAGAACACTGAAGCTTTCTTT
CDR3 protein: CASSVVGGPENTEAFF

clone size: .
J gene: TRBJ1-1
V gene: TRBV27
CDR3 length: 13
D gene: .
CDR3 DNA: TGTGCCAGCAGTACCCAGGTGAACACTGAAGCTTTCTTT
CDR3 protein: CASSTQVNTEAFF

clone size: once
J gene: TRBJ1-1
V gene: TRBV6-5
CDR3 length: 13
D gene: .
CDR3 DNA: TGTGCCAGCAGTTATTTGACAGACACTGAAGCTTTCTTT
CDR3 protein: CASSYLTDTEAFF

clone size: .
J gene: TRBJ1-2
V gene: TRBV6-5
CDR3 length: 12
D gene: .
CDR3 DNA: TGTGCCAGCAGAAGGGGGGGGGAGGGCTACACCTTC
CDR3 protein: CASRRGGEGYTF

clone size: .
J gene: TRBJ2-1
V gene: TRBV24-1
CDR3 length: 15
D gene: TRBD1
CDR3 DNA: TGTGCCACCGGACCGGGACAGGGTTTTTCGAATGAGCAGTTCTTC
CDR3 protein: CATGPGQGFSNEQFF

clone size: .
J gene: TRBJ2-7
V gene: TRBV6-5
CDR3 length: 14
D gene: TRBD1
CDR3 DNA: TGTGCCAGCTCGGGACCAGGGGGCATCCACGAGCAGTACTTC
CDR3 protein: CASSGPGGIHEQYF

clone size: .
J gene: TRBJ1-2
V gene: TRBV18
CDR3 length: 14
D gene: .
CDR3 DNA: TGTGCCAGCTCACTCCAAAAGGGGCAGAATGGCTACACCTTC
CDR3 protein: CASSLQKGQNGYTF

clone size: .
J gene: TRBJ1-4
V gene: TRBV29-1
CDR3 length: 16
D gene: TRBD1
CDR3 DNA: TGCAGCGTAACCCGTGAAGACAGGGGAGGTGACGAAAAACTGTTTTTT
CDR3 protein: CSVTREDRGGDEKLFF

clone size: once
J gene: TRBJ2-3
V gene: TRBV3-1/TRBV3-2
CDR3 length: 15
D gene: .
CDR3 DNA: TGTGCCAGCAGCCAAGGTAACGGAGCAACAGATACGCAGTATTTT
CDR3 protein: CASSQGNGATDTQYF

clone size: .
J gene: TRBJ1-4
V gene: TRBV18
CDR3 length: 15
D gene: TRBD1
CDR3 DNA: TGTGCCAGCTCACCGGGACAGGGGGTTCGCGAAAAACTGTTTTTT
CDR3 protein: CASSPGQGVREKLFF

clone size: .
J gene: TRBJ1-3
V gene: TRBV7-8
CDR3 length: 14
D gene: .
CDR3 DNA: TGTGCCAGCAGCTTAGACAGCTCTGGAAACACCATATATTTT
CDR3 protein: CASSLDSSGNTIYF

clone size: .
J gene: TRBJ2-3
V gene: TRBV9
CDR3 length: 15
D gene: .
CDR3 DNA: TGTGCCAGCAGCGTAGACGCGGAATTCACAGATACGCAGTATTTT
CDR3 protein: CASSVDAEFTDTQYF

clone size: .
J gene: TRBJ1-6
V gene: TRBV5-4
CDR3 length: 16
D gene: TRBD1
CDR3 DNA: TGTGCCAGCAGCTTAACAGGGGGAGGAAGTGGTTCACCCCTCCACTTT
CDR3 protein: CASSLTGGGSGSPLHF

clone size: .
J gene: TRBJ2-2
V gene: TRBV5-6
CDR3 length: 16
D gene: .
CDR3 DNA: TGTGCCAGCAGCTTTCCGGGGGGCTATGATCCCGGGGAGCTGTTTTTT
CDR3 protein: CASSFPGGYDPGELFF

clone size: .
J gene: TRBJ1-1
V gene: TRBV14
CDR3 length: 16
D gene: .
CDR3 DNA: TGTGCCAGCAGCCAAGATCGGAGGCAGGCCGTCACTGAAGCTTTCTTT
CDR3 protein: CASSQDRRQAVTEAFF

clone size: .
J gene: TRBJ2-7
V gene: TRBV4-1
CDR3 length: 13
D gene: TRBD1
CDR3 DNA: TGCGCCAGCAGCCTCACAGGGGGCTACGAGCAGTACTTC
CDR3 protein: CASSLTGGYEQYF